The clone carrying this TCR beta chain was counted many times. Its antigen is not known. This CDR3 has 16 residues. Germline V CDR1 and CDR2: SEHNR, FQNEAQ (reference sequence). V gave up 4 bases and J gave up 4 bases, with 19 bases separating them. It was by quantitative 5'-RACE with molecular barcodes that TCR beta libraries were made. TCRdb reprocessed the 5' RACE reads via MiXCR and lists one record per CDR3 protein. The sample consists of some 150,000 distinct CDR3 sequences, approximately 10% of them appearing once. The data derive from a study of CD8 T cells in ankylosing spondylitis. Findings and limits, study-wide: Seemingly distinctive of ankylosing spondylitis blood was a TCR beta motif formed by eight highly homologous variants. Enrichment of disease-linked clones was reportedly significant in matched ankylosing spondylitis synovial fluid.

The chain recombines TRBV7-9 with TRBJ1-2; no reliable D call. The sample was blood, either unsorted or a sorted T cell fraction (not recorded which). The clonotype comes from a female donor with ankylosing spondylitis or in good health (not recorded which). As DNA, the CDR3 is TGTGCCAGCAGCTCCCCCGGCGTCCTTCCGGGCTATGGCTACACCTTC. Translating it yields CASSSPGVLPGYGYTF.